This section outlines one T cell receptor (beta chain) sequence together with its context. The antigen is unknown. V lost 5 bases, J lost 8 bases, and 10 bases lay in between. The CDR3 has 11 residues. Looked up from germline, CDR1 is SGHNT and CDR2 is YYREEE (reference sequence). The protocol was immunoSEQ multiplex PCR, while the TCRdb copy is restricted to in-frame clones and leaves out a portion. The data show 20,000 to 25,000 clones, with over 60% seen just once and roughly 7.3% held by the top ten. All the patients suffered relapse after autologous stem cell transplantation, and brentuximab vedotin exposure differed. This specimen comes from a study of PD-1 blockade in classical Hodgkin lymphoma. Study-wide findings and caveats: Patients with an early start, nivolumab under 1 year after ASCT, were excluded.

The starting material was peripheral blood mononuclear cells (PBMCs), obtained before the second cycle of nivolumab. The gene calls are TRBV5-4 and TRBJ1-2, with a possible D match to TRBD1 (5 bases). The receptor comes from a human donor with classical Hodgkin lymphoma. The CDR3 spells CASSQGNGYTF. CDR3 DNA: TGTGCCAGCAGTCAGGGTAACGGCTACACCTTC.